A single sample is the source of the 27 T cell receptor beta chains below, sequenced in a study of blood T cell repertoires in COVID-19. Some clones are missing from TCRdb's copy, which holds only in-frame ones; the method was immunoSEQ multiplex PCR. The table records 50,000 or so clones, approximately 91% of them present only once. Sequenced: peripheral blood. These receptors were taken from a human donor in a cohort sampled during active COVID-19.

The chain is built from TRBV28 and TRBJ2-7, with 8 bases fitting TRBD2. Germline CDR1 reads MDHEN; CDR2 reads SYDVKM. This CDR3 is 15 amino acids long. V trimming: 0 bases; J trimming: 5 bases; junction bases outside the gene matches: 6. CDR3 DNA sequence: TGTGCCAGCAGTTTATGGACCGGGGGGGCGAACGAGCAGTACTTC. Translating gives CASSLWTGGANEQYF.

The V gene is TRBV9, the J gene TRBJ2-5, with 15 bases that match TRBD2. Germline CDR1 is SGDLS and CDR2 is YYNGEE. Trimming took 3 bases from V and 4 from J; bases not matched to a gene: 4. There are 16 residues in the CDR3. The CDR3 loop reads CASSAGLAGGLETQYF. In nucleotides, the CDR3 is TGTGCCAGCAGCGCAGGACTAGCGGGAGGGTTAGAGACCCAGTACTTC.

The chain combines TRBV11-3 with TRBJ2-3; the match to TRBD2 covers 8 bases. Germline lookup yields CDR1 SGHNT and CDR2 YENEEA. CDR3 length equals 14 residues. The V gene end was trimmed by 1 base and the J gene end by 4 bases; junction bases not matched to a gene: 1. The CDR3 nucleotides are TGTGCCAGCAGCTTAGGGCGGGAGGCAGATACGCAGTATTTT. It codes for CASSLGREADTQYF.

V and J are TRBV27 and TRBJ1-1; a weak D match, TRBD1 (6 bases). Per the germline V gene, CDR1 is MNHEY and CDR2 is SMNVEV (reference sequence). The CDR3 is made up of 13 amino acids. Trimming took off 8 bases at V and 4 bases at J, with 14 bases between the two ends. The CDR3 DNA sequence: TGTGCCAGCCAGGGAGGGGGGGTCACTGAAGCTTTCTTT. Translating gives CASQGGGVTEAFF.

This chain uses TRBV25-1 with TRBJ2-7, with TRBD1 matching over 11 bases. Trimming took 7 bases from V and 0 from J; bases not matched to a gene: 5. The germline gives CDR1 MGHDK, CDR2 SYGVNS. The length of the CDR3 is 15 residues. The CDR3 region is CASTTDRGHSYEQYV. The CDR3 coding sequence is TGTGCCAGCACCACGGACAGGGGGCACTCCTACGAGCAGTACGTC.

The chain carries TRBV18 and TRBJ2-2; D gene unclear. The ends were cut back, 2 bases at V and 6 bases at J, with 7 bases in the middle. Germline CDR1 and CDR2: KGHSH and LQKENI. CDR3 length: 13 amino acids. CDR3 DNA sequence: TGTGCCAGCTCACCAGGCACCCCCGGGGAGCTGTTTTTT. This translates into CASSPGTPGELFF.

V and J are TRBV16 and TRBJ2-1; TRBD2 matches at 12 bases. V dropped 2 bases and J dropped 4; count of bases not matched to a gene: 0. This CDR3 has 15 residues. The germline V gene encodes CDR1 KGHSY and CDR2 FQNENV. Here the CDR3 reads CASSQGTSGYNEQFF. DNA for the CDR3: TGTGCCAGCAGCCAAGGGACTAGCGGGTACAATGAGCAGTTCTTC. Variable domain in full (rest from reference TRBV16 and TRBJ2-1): GEEVAQTPKHLVRGEGQKAKLYCAPIKGHSYVFWYQQVLKNEFKFLISFQNENVFDETGMPKERFSAKCLPNSPCSLEIQATKLEDSAVYFCASSQGTSGYNEQFFGPGTRLTVL.

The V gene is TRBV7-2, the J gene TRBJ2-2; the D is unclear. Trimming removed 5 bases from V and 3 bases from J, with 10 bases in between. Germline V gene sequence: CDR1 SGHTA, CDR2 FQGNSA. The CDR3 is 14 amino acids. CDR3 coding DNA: TGTGCCAGCAGCCCCCGTATTGACACCGGGGAGCTGTTTTTT. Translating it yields CASSPRIDTGELFF.

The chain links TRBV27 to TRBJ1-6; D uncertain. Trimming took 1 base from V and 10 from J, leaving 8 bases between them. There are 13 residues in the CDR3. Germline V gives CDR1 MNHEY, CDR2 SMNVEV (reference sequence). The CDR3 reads CASSLLGSSPLHF. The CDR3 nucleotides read TGTGCCAGCAGTTTATTAGGTAGCTCACCCCTCCACTTT.

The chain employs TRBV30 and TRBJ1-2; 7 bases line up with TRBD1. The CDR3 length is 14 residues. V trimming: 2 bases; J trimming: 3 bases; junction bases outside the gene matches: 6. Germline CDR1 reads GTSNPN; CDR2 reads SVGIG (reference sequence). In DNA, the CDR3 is TGTGCCTGGAGTACAGGGGCGGGCGACTATGGCTACACCTTC. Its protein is CAWSTGAGDYGYTF.

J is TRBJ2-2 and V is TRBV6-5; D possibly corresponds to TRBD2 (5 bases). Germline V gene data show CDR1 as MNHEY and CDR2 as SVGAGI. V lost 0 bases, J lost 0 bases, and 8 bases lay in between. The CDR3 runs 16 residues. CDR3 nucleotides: TGTGCCAGCAGTTACTCGAGGAGGACGAACACCGGGGAGCTGTTTTTT. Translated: CASSYSRRTNTGELFF.

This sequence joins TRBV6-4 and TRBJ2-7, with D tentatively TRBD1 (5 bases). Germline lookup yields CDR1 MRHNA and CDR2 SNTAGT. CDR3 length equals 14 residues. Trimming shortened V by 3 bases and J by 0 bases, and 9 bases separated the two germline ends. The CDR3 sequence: CASSEGPTSYEQYV. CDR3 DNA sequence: TGTGCCAGCAGTGAGGGGCCGACCTCCTACGAGCAGTACGTC.

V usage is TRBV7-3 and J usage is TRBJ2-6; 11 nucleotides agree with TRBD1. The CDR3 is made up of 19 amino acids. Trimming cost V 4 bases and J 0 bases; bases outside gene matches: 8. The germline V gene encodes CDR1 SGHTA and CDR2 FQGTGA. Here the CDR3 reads CASSSQPGQGVSGANVLTF. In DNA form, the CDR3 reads TGTGCCAGCAGCTCCCAACCGGGACAGGGGGTCTCTGGGGCCAACGTCCTGACTTTC. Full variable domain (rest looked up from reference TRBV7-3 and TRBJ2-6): GAGVSQTPSNKVTEKGKYVELRCDPISGHTALYWYRQSLGQGPEFLIYFQGTGAADDSGLPNDRFFAVRPEGSVSTLKIQRTERGDSAVYLCASSSQPGQGVSGANVLTFGAGSRLTVL.

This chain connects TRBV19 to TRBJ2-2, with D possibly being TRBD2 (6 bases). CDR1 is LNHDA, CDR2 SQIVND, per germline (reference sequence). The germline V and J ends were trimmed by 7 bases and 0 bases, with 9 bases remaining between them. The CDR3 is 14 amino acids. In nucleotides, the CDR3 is TGTGCCAGTACGGAGGGTCCGAACACCGGGGAGCTGTTTTTT. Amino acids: CASTEGPNTGELFF.

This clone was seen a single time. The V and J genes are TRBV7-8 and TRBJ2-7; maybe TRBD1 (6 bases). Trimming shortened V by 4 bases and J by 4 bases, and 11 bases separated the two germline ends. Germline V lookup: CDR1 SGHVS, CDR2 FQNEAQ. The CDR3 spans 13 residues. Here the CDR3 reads CASSSNRGYEQYV. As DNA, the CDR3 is TGTGCCAGCAGCTCAAATAGGGGGTACGAGCAGTACGTC.

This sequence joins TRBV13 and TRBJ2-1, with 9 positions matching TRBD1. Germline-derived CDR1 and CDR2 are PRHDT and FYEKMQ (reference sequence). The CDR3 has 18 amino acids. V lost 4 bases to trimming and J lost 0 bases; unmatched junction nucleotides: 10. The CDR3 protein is CASSSHSPTGGSYNEQFF. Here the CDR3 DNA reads TGTGCCAGCAGCTCACATTCTCCGACAGGGGGCTCCTACAATGAGCAGTTCTTC.

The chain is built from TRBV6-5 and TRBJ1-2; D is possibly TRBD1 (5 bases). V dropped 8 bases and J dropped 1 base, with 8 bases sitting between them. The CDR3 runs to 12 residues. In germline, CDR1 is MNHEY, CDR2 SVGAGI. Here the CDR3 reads CASQDSNYGYTF. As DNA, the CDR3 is TGTGCCAGCCAAGACAGTAACTATGGCTACACCTTC.

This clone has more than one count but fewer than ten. The CDR3 is CASSPPLASGAGTQYF. The DNA of the CDR3 is TGTGCCAGCAGCCCCCCGTTGGCTAGCGGTGCGGGTACGCAGTATTTT. V and J are TRBV5-4 and TRBJ2-3; 7 bases align to TRBD2. V lost 4 bases, J lost 8 bases, and 16 bases stayed unmatched. From germline, CDR1 is SGHNT and CDR2 YYREEE (reference sequence). The CDR3 consists of 16 residues.

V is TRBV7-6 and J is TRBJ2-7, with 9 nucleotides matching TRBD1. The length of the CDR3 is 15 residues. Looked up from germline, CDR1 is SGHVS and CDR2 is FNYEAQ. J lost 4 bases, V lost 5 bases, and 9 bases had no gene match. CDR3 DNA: TGTGCCAGCAGCCCCCAACAGGGGGCTCAGTACGAGCAGTACTTC. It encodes CASSPQQGAQYEQYF. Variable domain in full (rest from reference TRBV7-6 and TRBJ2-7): GAGVSQSPRYKVTKRGQDVALRCDPISGHVSLYWYRQALGQGPEFLTYFNYEAQQDKSGLPNDRFSAERPEGSISTLTIQRTEQRDSAMYRCASSPQQGAQYEQYFGPGTRLTVT.

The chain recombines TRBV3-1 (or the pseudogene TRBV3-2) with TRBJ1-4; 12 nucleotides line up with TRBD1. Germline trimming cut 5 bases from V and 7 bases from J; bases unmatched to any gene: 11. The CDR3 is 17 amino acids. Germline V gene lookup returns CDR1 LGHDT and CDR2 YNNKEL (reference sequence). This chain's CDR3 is CASSDTWDRGQGEKLFF. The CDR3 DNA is TGTGCCAGCAGCGACACCTGGGACAGGGGGCAAGGTGAAAAACTGTTTTTT.

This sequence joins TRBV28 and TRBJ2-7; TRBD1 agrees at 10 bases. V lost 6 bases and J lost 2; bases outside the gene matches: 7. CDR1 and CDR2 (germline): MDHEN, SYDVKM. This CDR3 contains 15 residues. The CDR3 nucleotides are TGTGCCAGCAGGCCCGGGACAGGGGCTACCTACGAGCAGTACTTC. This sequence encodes CASRPGTGATYEQYF.

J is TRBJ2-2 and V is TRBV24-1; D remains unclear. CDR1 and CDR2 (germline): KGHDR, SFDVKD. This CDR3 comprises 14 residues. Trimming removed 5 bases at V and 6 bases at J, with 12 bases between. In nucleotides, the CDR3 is TGTGCCACCAGTGGGGCTAACACAGCCGGGGAGCTGTTTTTT. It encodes CATSGANTAGELFF.

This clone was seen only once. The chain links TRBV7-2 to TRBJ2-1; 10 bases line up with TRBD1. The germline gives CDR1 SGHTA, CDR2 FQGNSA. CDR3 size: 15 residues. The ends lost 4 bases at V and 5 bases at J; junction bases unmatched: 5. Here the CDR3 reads CASSSRQGAHNEQFF. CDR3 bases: TGTGCCAGCAGCTCCCGACAGGGGGCTCACAATGAGCAGTTCTTC. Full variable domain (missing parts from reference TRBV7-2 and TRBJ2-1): GAGVSQSPSNKVTEKGKDVELRCDPISGHTALYWYRQSLGQGLEFLIYFQGNSAPDKSGLPSDRFSAERTGGSVSTLTIQRTQQEDSAVYLCASSSRQGAHNEQFFGPGTRLTVL.

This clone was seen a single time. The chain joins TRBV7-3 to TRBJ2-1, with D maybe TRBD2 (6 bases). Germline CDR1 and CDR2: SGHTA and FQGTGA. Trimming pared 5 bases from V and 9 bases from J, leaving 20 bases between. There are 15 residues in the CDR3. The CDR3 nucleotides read TGTGCCAGCAGCCCCGGGGGAGGAAAGGTTAGTGAGCAGTTCTTC. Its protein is CASSPGGGKVSEQFF.

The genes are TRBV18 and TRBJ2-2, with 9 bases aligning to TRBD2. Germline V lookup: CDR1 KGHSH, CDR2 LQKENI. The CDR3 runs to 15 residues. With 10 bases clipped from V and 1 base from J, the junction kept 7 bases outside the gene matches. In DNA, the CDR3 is TGTGCCACCTCCGAGCGGGAGGTGAACACCGGGGAGCTGTTTTTT. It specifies CATSEREVNTGELFF.

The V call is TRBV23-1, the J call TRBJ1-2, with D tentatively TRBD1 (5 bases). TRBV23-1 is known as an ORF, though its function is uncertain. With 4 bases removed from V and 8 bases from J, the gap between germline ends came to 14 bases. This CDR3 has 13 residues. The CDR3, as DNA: TGCGCCAGCAGTCCCCTGCGGGGCGGAGGCTACACCTTC. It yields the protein CASSPLRGGGYTF.

CDR3 region: CASSLGQGDIYGYTF. The DNA of the CDR3 is TGTGCCAGCAGTTTAGGGCAGGGGGATATCTATGGCTACACCTTC. The rearrangement uses TRBV28 and TRBJ1-2; 7 nucleotides match TRBD1. Germline CDR1 and CDR2: MDHEN and SYDVKM. The ends lost 2 bases at V and 4 bases at J; junction bases unmatched: 7. This CDR3 has 15 residues.